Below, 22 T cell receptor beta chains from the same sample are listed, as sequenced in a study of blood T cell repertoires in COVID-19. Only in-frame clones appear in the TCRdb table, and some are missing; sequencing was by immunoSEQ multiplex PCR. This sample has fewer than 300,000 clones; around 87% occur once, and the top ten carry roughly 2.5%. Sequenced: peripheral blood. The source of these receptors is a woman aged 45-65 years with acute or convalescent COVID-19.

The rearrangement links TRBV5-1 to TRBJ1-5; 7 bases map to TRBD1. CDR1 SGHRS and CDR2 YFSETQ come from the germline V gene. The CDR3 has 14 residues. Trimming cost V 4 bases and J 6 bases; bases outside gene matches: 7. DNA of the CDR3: TGCGCCAGCAGCCCCGATTCAGGGGGTCAGCCCCAGCATTTT. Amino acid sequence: CASSPDSGGQPQHF.

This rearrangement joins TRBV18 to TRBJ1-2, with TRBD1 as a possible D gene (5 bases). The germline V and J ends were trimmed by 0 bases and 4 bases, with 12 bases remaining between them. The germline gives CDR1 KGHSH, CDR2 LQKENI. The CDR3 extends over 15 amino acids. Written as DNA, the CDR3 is TGTGCCAGCTCACCACCGTCGCAGGGCGGCTATGGCTACACCTTC. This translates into CASSPPSQGGYGYTF. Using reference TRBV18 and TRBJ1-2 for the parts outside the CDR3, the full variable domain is NAGVMQNPRHLVRRRGQEARLRCSPMKGHSHVYWYRQLPEEGLKFMVYLQKENIIDESGMPKERFSAEFPKEGPSILRIQQVVRGDSAAYFCASSPPSQGGYGYTFGSGTRLTVV.

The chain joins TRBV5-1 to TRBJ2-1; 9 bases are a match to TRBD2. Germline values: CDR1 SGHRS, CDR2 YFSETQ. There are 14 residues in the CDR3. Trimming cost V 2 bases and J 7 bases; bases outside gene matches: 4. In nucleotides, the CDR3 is TGCGCCAGCAGCTTCGGTAGCGGGAGTAATGAGCAGTTCTTC. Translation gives CASSFGSGSNEQFF.

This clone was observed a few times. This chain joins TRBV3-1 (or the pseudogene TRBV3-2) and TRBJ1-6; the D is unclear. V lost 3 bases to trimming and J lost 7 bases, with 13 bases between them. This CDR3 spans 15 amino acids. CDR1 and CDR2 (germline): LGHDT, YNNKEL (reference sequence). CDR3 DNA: TGTGCCAGCAGCCATACACAGCTTGTAAATTCACCCCTCCACTTT. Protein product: CASSHTQLVNSPLHF.

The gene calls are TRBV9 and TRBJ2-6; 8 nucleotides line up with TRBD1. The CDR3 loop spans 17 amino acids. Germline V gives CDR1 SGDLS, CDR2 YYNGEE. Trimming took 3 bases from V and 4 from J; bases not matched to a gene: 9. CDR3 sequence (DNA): TGTGCCAGCAGCGCCGCACGGACAGGGTCCGGGGCCAACGTCCTGACTTTC. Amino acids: CASSAARTGSGANVLTF.

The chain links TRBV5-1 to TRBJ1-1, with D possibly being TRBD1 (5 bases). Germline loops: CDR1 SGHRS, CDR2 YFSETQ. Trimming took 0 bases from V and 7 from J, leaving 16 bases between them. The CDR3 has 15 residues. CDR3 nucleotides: TGCGCCAGCAGCTTGGAAGGGGCCCGGCCGGGTGAAGCTTTCTTT. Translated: CASSLEGARPGEAFF.

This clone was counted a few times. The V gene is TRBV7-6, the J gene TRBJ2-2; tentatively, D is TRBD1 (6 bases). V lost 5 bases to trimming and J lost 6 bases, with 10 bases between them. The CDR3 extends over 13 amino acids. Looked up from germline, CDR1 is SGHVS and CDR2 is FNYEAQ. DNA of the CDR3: TGTGCCAGCAGCCCGAACAGGGCCGGGGAGCTGTTTTTT. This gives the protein CASSPNRAGELFF.

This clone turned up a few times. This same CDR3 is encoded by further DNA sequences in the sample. The CDR3 DNA reads TGTGCCAGCAGTTACTCCGGGAGGGGAGATACGCAGTATTTT. This gives the protein CASSYSGRGDTQYF. The rearrangement joins TRBV6-6 to TRBJ2-3; TRBD2 matches 8 bases. Unmatched junction bases numbered 1, after V lost 0 bases and J lost 5 bases. The CDR3 length is 14 residues. Germline CDR1 reads MNHNY; CDR2 reads SVGAGI (reference sequence).

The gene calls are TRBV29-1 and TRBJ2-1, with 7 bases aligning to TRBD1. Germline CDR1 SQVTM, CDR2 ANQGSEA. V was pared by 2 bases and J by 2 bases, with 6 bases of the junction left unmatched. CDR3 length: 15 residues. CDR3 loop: CSVEIPGTAYNEQFF. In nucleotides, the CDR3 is TGCAGCGTTGAAATTCCCGGGACAGCCTACAATGAGCAGTTCTTC.

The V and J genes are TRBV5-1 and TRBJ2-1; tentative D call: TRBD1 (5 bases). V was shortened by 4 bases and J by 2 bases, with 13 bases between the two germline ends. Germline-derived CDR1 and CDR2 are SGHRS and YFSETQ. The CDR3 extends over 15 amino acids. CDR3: CASSLRAGAYNEQFF. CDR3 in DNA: TGCGCCAGCAGCCTCAGGGCTGGTGCCTACAATGAGCAGTTCTTC.

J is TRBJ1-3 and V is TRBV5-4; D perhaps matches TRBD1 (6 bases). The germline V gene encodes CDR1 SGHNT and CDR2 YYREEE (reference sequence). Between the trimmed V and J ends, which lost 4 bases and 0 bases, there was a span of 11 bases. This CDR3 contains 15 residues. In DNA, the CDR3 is TGTGCCAGCAGCGAGGACAGAAGCTCTGGAAACACCATATATTTT. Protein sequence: CASSEDRSSGNTIYF.

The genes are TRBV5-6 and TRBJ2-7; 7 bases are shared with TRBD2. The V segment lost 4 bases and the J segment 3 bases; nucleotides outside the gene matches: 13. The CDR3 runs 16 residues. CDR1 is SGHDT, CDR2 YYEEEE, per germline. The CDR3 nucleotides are TGTGCCAGCAGCCCCCTAGGCAGCGGGATGATCTACGAGCAGTACTTC. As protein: CASSPLGSGMIYEQYF.

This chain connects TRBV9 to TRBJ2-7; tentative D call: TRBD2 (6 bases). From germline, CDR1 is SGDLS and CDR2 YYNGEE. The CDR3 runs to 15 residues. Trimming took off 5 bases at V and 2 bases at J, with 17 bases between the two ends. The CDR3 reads CASSNPGDFPYEQYF. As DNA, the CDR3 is TGTGCCAGCAGTAACCCCGGGGACTTCCCCTACGAGCAGTACTTC.

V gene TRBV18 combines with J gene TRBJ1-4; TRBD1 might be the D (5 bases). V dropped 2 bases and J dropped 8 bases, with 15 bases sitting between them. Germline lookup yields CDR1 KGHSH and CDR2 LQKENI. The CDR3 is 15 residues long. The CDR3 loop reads CASSPRGRVGEKLFF. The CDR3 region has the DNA TGTGCCAGCTCACCAAGAGGCAGGGTGGGAGAAAAACTGTTTTTT.

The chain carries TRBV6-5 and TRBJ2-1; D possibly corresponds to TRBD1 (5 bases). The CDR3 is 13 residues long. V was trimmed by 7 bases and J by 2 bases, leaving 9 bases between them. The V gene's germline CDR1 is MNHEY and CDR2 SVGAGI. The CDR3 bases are TGTGCCAGCACCTCGACAGCCTACAATGAGCAGTTCTTC. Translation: CASTSTAYNEQFF.

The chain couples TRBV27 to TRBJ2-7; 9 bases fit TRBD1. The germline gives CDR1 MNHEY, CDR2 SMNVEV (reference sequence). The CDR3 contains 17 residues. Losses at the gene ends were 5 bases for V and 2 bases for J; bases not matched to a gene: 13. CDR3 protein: CASSPRTGVSITYEQYF. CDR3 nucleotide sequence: TGTGCCAGCAGTCCACGGACAGGGGTCTCCATTACCTACGAGCAGTACTTC.

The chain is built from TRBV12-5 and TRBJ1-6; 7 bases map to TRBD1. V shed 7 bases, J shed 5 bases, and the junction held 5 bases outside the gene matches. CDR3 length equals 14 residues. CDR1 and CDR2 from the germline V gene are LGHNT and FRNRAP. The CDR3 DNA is TGTGCTAGTGCTAGGGGACAGAATAATTCACCCCTCCACTTT. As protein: CASARGQNNSPLHF.

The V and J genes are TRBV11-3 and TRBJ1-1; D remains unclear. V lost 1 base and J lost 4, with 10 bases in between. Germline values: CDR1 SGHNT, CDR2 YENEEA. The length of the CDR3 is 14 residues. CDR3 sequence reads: CASSLGGPRTEAFF. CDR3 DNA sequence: TGTGCCAGCAGCTTAGGAGGGCCTCGCACTGAAGCTTTCTTT.

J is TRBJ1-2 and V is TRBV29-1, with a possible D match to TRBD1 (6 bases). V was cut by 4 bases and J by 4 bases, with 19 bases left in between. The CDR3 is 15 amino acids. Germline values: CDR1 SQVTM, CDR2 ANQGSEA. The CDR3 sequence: CSVVTSGQSPYGYTF. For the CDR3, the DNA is TGCAGCGTTGTAACATCAGGACAGTCTCCCTATGGCTACACCTTC.

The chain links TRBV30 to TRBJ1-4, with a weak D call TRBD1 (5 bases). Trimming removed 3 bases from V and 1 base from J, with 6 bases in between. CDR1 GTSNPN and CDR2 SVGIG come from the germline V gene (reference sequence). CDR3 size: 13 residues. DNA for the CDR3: TGTGCCTGGAGCGGGGGAACTAATGAAAAACTGTTTTTT. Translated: CAWSGGTNEKLFF. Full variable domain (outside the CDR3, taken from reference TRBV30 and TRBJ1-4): SQTIHQWPATLVQPVGSPLSLECTVEGTSNPNLYWYRQAAGRGLQLLFYSVGIGQISSEVPQNLSASRPQDRQFILSSKKLLLSDSGFYLCAWSGGTNEKLFFGSGTQLSVL.

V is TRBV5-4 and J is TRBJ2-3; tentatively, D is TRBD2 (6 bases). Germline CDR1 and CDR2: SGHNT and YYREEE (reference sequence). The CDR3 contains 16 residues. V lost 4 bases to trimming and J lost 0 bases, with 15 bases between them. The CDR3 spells CASSAGDWGSTDTQYF. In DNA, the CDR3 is TGTGCCAGCAGCGCCGGGGACTGGGGTAGCACAGATACGCAGTATTTT.

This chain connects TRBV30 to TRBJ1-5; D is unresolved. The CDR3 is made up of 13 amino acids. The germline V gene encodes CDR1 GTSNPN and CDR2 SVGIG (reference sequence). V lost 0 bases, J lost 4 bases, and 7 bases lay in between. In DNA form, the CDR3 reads TGTGCCTGGAGTGTTGCGGTGAATCAGCCCCAGCATTTT. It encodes CAWSVAVNQPQHF.